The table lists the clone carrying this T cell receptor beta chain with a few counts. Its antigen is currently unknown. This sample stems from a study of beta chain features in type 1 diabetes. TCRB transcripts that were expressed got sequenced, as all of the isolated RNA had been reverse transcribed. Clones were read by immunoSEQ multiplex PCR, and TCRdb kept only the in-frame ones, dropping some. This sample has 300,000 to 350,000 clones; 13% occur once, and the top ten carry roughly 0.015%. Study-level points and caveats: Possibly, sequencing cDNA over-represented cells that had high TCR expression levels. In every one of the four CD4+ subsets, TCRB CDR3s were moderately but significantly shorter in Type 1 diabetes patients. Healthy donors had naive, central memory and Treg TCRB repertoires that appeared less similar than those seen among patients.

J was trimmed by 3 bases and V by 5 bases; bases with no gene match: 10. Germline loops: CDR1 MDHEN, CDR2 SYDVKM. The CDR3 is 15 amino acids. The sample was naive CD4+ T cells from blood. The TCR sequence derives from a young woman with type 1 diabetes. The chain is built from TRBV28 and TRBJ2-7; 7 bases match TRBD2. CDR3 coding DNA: TGTGCCAGCAGTCGACTGGGGGGGACTGTCTACGAGCAGTACTTC. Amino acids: CASSRLGGTVYEQYF.